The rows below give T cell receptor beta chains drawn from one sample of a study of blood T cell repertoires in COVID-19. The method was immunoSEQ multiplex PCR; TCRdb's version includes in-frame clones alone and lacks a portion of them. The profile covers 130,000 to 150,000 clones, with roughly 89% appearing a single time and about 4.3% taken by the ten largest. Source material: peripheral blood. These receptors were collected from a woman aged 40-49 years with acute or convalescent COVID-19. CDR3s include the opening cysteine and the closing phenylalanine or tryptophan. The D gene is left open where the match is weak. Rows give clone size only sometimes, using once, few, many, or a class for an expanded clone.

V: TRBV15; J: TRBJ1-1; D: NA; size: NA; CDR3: CATSRERPRTAVNEAFF; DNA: TGTGCCACCAGCAGAGAACGTCCGCGGACAGCCGTCAATGAAGCTTTCTTT
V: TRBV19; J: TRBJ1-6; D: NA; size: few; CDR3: CASSGGAGNSPLHF; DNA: TGTGCCAGTAGTGGAGGGGCAGGGAATTCACCCCTCCACTTT
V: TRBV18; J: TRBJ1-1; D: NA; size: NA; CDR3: CASSPRAGNTEAFF; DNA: TGTGCCAGCTCACCACGAGCAGGGAACACTGAAGCTTTCTTT
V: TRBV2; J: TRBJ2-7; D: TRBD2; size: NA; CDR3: CASSWTSGRIPYEQYF; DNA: TGTGCCAGCTCCTGGACTAGCGGGAGAATCCCCTACGAGCAGTACTTC
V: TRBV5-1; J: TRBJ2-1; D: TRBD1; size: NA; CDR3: CASSLPGTGPIRDEQFF; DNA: TGCGCCAGCAGCTTGCCTGGGACAGGGCCGATCAGGGATGAGCAGTTCTTC
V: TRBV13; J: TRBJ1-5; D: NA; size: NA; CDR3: CASSLGSGSQPQHF; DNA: TGTGCCAGCAGCTTAGGAAGCGGAAGTCAGCCCCAGCATTTT
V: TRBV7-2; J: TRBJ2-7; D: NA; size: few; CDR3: CASSGAGSGDNYYEQYF; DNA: TGTGCCAGCAGCGGCGCGGGTTCCGGGGATAACTACTACGAGCAGTACTTC
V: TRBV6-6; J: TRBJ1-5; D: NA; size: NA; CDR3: CASSYSIGGNNQPQHF; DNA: TGTGCCAGCAGTTACTCGATCGGGGGGAACAATCAGCCCCAGCATTTT
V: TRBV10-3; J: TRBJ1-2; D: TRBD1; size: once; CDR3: CAISEAGGNYGYTF; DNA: TGTGCCATCAGTGAAGCAGGGGGGAACTATGGCTACACCTTC
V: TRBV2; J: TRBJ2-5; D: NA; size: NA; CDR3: CASSATGSQETQYF; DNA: TGTGCCAGCAGTGCGACAGGATCCCAAGAGACCCAGTACTTC
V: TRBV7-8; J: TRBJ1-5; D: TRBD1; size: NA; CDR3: CASSPTTGYSNQPQHF; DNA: TGTGCCAGCAGCCCGACGACAGGGTATAGCAATCAGCCCCAGCATTTT
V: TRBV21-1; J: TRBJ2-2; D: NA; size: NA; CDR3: CASKRTIVTGELFF; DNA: TGTGCCAGCAAGAGGACAATTGTTACCGGGGAGCTGTTTTTT
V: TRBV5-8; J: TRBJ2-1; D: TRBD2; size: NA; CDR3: CASSLGREGRGFGEQFF; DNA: TGTGCCAGCAGCTTGGGTCGGGAGGGCAGGGGATTCGGTGAGCAGTTCTTC
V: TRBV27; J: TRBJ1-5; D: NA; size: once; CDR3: CATWGTGGQPQHF; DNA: TGTGCCACCTGGGGTACGGGGGGACAGCCCCAGCATTTT
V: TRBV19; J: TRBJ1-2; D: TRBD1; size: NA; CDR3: CASTGTGYGYTF; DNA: TGTGCCAGTACGGGGACAGGGTATGGCTACACCTTC
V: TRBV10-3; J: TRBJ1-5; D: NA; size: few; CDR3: CAISERGLDNQPQHF; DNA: TGTGCCATCAGTGAGCGGGGGTTAGACAATCAGCCCCAGCATTTT
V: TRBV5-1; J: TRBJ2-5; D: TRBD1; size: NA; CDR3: CASSLASGQGIETQYF; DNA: TGCGCCAGCAGCTTGGCCTCAGGACAGGGCATTGAGACCCAGTACTTC
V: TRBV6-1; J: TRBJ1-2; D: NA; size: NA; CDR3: CASSDPRDISYGYTF; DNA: TGTGCCAGCAGTGATCCCCGGGACATTTCCTATGGCTACACCTTC
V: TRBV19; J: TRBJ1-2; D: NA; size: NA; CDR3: CASSAGVNYGYTF; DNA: TGTGCCAGTTCGGCAGGGGTTAACTATGGCTACACCTTC
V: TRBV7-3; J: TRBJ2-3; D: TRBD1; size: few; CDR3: CASSSGTVGGDTQYF; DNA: TGTGCCAGCAGCTCGGGGACAGTCGGAGGAGATACGCAGTATTTT
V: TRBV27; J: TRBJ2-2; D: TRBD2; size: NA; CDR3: CASSIGLAGGIGELFF; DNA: TGTGCCAGCAGTATCGGACTAGCGGGAGGGATCGGGGAGCTGTTTTTT
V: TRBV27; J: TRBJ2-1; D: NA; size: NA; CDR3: CASSFIGSQINEQFF; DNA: TGTGCCAGCAGTTTCATTGGGAGCCAGATCAATGAGCAGTTCTTC
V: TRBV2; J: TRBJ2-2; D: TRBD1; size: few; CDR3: CASSVNTGAGELFF; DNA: TGTGCCAGCAGCGTGAATACAGGGGCCGGGGAGCTGTTTTTT
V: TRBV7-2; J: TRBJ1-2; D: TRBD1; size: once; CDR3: CASSLTGQGPGYTF; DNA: TGTGCCAGCAGCTTAACGGGACAGGGTCCTGGCTACACCTTC
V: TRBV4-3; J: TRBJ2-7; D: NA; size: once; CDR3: CASSPDRTYEQYF; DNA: TGCGCCAGCAGCCCCGACAGAACCTACGAGCAGTACTTC
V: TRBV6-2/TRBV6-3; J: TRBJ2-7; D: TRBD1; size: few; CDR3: CASSPPGQGIDEQYF; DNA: TGTGCCAGCAGCCCCCCGGGACAGGGGATTGACGAGCAGTACTTC
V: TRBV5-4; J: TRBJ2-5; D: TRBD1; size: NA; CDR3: CASSLQGGQETQYF; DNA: TGTGCCAGCAGCTTACAGGGGGGCCAAGAGACCCAGTACTTC
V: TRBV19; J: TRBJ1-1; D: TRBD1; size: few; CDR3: CASKWETGGANTEAFF; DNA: TGTGCCAGTAAGTGGGAGACAGGGGGGGCAAACACTGAAGCTTTCTTT